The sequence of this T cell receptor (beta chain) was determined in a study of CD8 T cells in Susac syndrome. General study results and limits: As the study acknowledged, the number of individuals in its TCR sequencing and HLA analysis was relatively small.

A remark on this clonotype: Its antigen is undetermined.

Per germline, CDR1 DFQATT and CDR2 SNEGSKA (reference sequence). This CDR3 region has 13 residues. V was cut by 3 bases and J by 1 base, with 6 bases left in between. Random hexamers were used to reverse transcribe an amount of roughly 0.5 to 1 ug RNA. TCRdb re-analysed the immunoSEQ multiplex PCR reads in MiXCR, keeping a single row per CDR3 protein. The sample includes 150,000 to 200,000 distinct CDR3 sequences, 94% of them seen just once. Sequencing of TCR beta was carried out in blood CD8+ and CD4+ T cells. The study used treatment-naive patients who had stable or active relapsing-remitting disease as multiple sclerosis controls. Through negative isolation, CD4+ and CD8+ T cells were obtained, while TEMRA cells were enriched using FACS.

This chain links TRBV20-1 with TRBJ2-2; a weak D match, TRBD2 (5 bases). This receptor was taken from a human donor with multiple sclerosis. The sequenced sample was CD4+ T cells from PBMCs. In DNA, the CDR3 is TGCAGTGCTAGCGGGATGAACACCGGGGAGCTGTTTTTT. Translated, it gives CSASGMNTGELFF.